The rows below give T cell receptor beta chains drawn from one sample of a study of radiotherapy plus CTLA-4 blockade in lung cancer. Repertoires were generated with immunoSEQ multiplex PCR, while TCRdb's copy carries only in-frame clones and drops some. The sample has 90,000 or so clones; about 80% are singletons. Sequencing was performed on peripheral blood, taken from a patient treated with radiotherapy plus ipilimumab. The source of these receptors is a human donor with non-small cell lung cancer who had stable disease on radiotherapy plus ipilimumab. CDR3s include the opening cysteine and the closing phenylalanine or tryptophan. A D gene is named only where the DNA matches it firmly. Expanded clones get a size class; other rows say once, few or many, or leave the size out.

D	V	size	length	J	DNA	CDR3
-	TRBV7-9	-	16	TRBJ1-5	TGTGCCAGCAGCTTAGGGGCAGGGCGGAGCAATCAGCCCCAGCATTTT	CASSLGAGRSNQPQHF
-	TRBV27	-	13	TRBJ1-4	TGTGCCAGCAAAAAGACAACTAATGAAAAACTGTTTTTT	CASKKTTNEKLFF
-	TRBV10-3	-	14	TRBJ1-1	TGTGCCATCAGTGAGTCGTTAGTGAACACTGAAGCTTTCTTT	CAISESLVNTEAFF
TRBD1	TRBV29-1	-	11	TRBJ1-2	TGCAGCGTTATGTCAGGGGGCGGCTACACCTTC	CSVMSGGGYTF
-	TRBV27	-	14	TRBJ1-3	TGTGCCAGCAGTTTAGGGGGGTACGGAAACACCATATATTTT	CASSLGGYGNTIYF
-	TRBV18	-	15	TRBJ2-2	TGTGCCAGCTCACCATTCGAGGGGAACACCGGGGAGCTGTTTTTT	CASSPFEGNTGELFF
-	TRBV6-1	-	15	TRBJ1-5	TGTGCCAGCAGTGAGTTTGGGGGACGGGGACAGCCCCAGCATTTT	CASSEFGGRGQPQHF
-	TRBV2	-	14	TRBJ1-2	TGTGCCAGCAGTGAACTACTACGGGACTATGGCTACACCTTC	CASSELLRDYGYTF
-	TRBV18	few	16	TRBJ1-2	TGTGCCAGCTCACCTTCCGCCAGGGGAGCTAACTATGGCTACACCTTC	CASSPSARGANYGYTF
-	TRBV18	-	15	TRBJ1-5	TGTGCCAGCTCACCCCCGACCCGAGCAGGTCAGCCCCAGCATTTT	CASSPPTRAGQPQHF
TRBD1	TRBV5-1	-	16	TRBJ1-4	TGCGCCAGCAGCTCGACAGGGGGGTTAACTAATGAAAAACTGTTTTTT	CASSSTGGLTNEKLFF
TRBD2	TRBV18	-	15	TRBJ2-5	TGTGCCAGCTCACCAAATTCGGGGGGACAAGAGACCCAGTACTTC	CASSPNSGGQETQYF
-	TRBV12-5	-	14	TRBJ1-2	TGTGCTAGTGGCCCGGACACCGCTGGCTATGGCTACACCTTC	CASGPDTAGYGYTF
TRBD2	TRBV5-1	-	14	TRBJ2-3	TGCGCCAGCAGCTTGGTGGCGGGGGAAGGTACGCAGTATTTT	CASSLVAGEGTQYF
-	TRBV7-7	-	15	TRBJ2-1	TGTGCTAGCAGCTTAACCCCCCAACACGCCAATGAGCAGTTCTTC	CASSLTPQHANEQFF
-	TRBV6-4	-	14	TRBJ2-7	TGTGCCAGCAGCGCCACAGGGAAGGCCTACGAGCAGTACTTC	CASSATGKAYEQYF
-	TRBV13	-	18	TRBJ2-7	TGTGCCAGGCCGGATCAGATAATAGCCGGAGCAAACTCCTACGAGCAGTACTTC	CARPDQIIAGANSYEQYF
TRBD1	TRBV28	-	16	TRBJ2-7	TGTGCCAGCAGCTCATTATCGGACAGGATCTCCTACGAGCAGTACTTC	CASSSLSDRISYEQYF
-	TRBV18	-	13	TRBJ1-1	TGTGCCAGCTCACAGGGTATGAACACTGAAGCTTTCTTT	CASSQGMNTEAFF
-	TRBV18	-	13	TRBJ1-3	TGTGCCAGCTCGCGACAGGAAGGTGACACCATATATTTT	CASSRQEGDTIYF
-	TRBV5-1	-	15	TRBJ1-4	TGCGCCAGCAGCTTGGCCGATGTTGAAAATGAAAAACTGTTTTTT	CASSLADVENEKLFF
-	TRBV7-2	few	15	TRBJ1-1	TGTGCCAGCAGCTTAGCGTTACAGGTGAACACTGAAGCTTTCTTT	CASSLALQVNTEAFF
-	TRBV7-6	few	14	TRBJ2-7	TGTGCCAGCAGCCTCACGGGGGGCCACGGCGAGCAGTACTTC	CASSLTGGHGEQYF
TRBD1	TRBV9	-	14	TRBJ1-1	TGTGCCAGCAGCCCCCAGGGGGCGAACACTGAAGCTTTCTTT	CASSPQGANTEAFF
-	TRBV28	-	14	TRBJ2-3	TGTGCCACCTGGGGGACCTCCAGGGGAGATACGCAGTATTTT	CATWGTSRGDTQYF
-	TRBV30	-	15	TRBJ1-3	TGTGCCTGGACTTTGGACAGTTCCTCTGGAAACACCATATATTTT	CAWTLDSSSGNTIYF
-	TRBV7-3	-	16	TRBJ2-1	TGTGCCAGCAGCTTGAGGTTCGGAGGCTCCTACAATGAGCAGTTCTTC	CASSLRFGGSYNEQFF
-	TRBV18	-	14	TRBJ2-7	TGTGCCAGCTCACCACTTCCTGTCTCCTACGAGCAGTACTTC	CASSPLPVSYEQYF
-	TRBV5-4	-	15	TRBJ1-3	TGTGCCAGCAGCTTGGATAGGAGCTCTGGAAACACCATATATTTT	CASSLDRSSGNTIYF
-	TRBV10-1	-	12	TRBJ2-3	TGCGCCAGCAGTGAGTGGCAAGATACGCAGTATTTT	CASSEWQDTQYF
TRBD1	TRBV15	-	15	TRBJ1-2	TGTGCCACCAGCAGACCTGGGACAGGGAACCATGGCTACACCTTC	CATSRPGTGNHGYTF
-	TRBV25-1	-	15	TRBJ1-1	TGTGCCAGCAGTGCCCTCGGGGAGGCTGGCACTGAAGCTTTCTTT	CASSALGEAGTEAFF
TRBD1	TRBV7-7	-	14	TRBJ2-7	TGTGCCAGCAGCCCGTGGACAGGGAGCTACGAGCAGTACTTC	CASSPWTGSYEQYF
TRBD1	TRBV18	-	15	TRBJ1-4	TGTGCCAGCTCACGGGACAGGGGCATCGGTGAAAAACTGTTTTTT	CASSRDRGIGEKLFF
TRBD1	TRBV10-3	-	14	TRBJ1-2	TGTGCCATCAGGACCCAGGGGGCCAACTCTATCGGTCCCTTC	CAIRTQGANSIGPF
-	TRBV28	-	14	TRBJ1-2	TGTGCCAGCAGTTTGGGCAGGAAGGACTATGGCTACACCTTC	CASSLGRKDYGYTF
TRBD1	TRBV28	few	14	TRBJ1-6	TGTGCCAGCACCCTGGGACAGGGACATTCACCCCTCCACTTT	CASTLGQGHSPLHF
TRBD2	TRBV5-6	-	14	TRBJ2-1	TGTGCCAGCAGCTTTGACAGAGGGAGGGGTGAGCAGTTCTTC	CASSFDRGRGEQFF